A single sample gave rise to the 18 T cell receptor beta chains below, sequenced in a study of cytomegalovirus exposure and HLA in healthy donors. Generated by immunoSEQ multiplex PCR, the TCRdb table keeps only in-frame clones and is missing some. The repertoire holds about 150,000 clones, with approximately 86% as singletons. The sequencing sample was made of PBMCs. These receptors all come from a man younger than 35 in good health and CMV-seropositive.

This clone was recorded once. This chain joins TRBV6-5 and TRBJ2-1; D uncertain. Germline V lookup: CDR1 MNHEY, CDR2 SVGAGI. With 0 bases removed from V and 6 bases from J, the gap between germline ends came to 9 bases. The CDR3 consists of 14 residues. The CDR3 region has the DNA TGTGCCAGCAGTTACTCGAAGGCTAGCAATGAGCAGTTCTTC. This sequence encodes CASSYSKASNEQFF.

This chain uses TRBV7-9 with TRBJ2-3; D unresolved. Germline CDR1 SEHNR, CDR2 FQNEAQ (reference sequence). The CDR3 is made up of 15 amino acids. With 1 base removed from V and 0 bases from J, the gap between germline ends came to 8 bases. The CDR3 DNA reads TGTGCCAGCAGCTTAGATGGGCTTAGCACAGATACGCAGTATTTT. Translating it yields CASSLDGLSTDTQYF.

The V and J genes are TRBV1 and TRBJ2-4; the table calls TRBD2, which could not be checked here. TRBV1 is marked as a pseudogene. The CDR3 is 18 residues long. This CDR3 is CTSSQDRLAGATKNIQYF. The CDR3 region has the DNA TGCACCAGCAGCCAAGATCGCCTAGCGGGAGCGACCAAAAACATTCAGTACTTC.

The V gene is TRBV30, the J gene TRBJ1-1, with unresolved D. The V gene lost 3 bases and the J gene lost 3 bases, with 11 bases spanning the gap. The CDR3 has 13 residues. CDR1 is GTSNPN and CDR2 is SVGIG in the germline V gene (reference sequence). The chain's CDR3 is CAWRVGQYTEAFF. The CDR3, as DNA: TGTGCCTGGAGGGTTGGGCAGTACACTGAAGCTTTCTTT. Filled out from reference TRBV30 and TRBJ1-1, the complete variable domain reads SQTIHQWPATLVQPVGSPLSLECTVEGTSNPNLYWYRQAAGRGLQLLFYSVGIGQISSEVPQNLSASRPQDRQFILSSKKLLLSDSGFYLCAWRVGQYTEAFFGQGTRLTVV.

The rearrangement links TRBV19 to TRBJ2-5; tentative D call: TRBD1 (5 bases). The CDR3 spans 15 residues. V lost 3 bases and J lost 2, with 13 bases in between. The germline V gene has CDR1 LNHDA and CDR2 SQIVND (reference sequence). Here the CDR3 reads CASSISTDKQETQYF. CDR3 in DNA: TGTGCCAGTAGTATTTCGACGGACAAGCAAGAGACCCAGTACTTC. Variable domain in full (rest from reference TRBV19 and TRBJ2-5): DGGITQSPKYLFRKEGQNVTLSCEQNLNHDAMYWYRQDPGQGLRLIYYSQIVNDFQKGDIAEGYSVSREKKESFPLTVTSAQKNPTAFYLCASSISTDKQETQYFGPGTRLLVL.

The J gene is TRBJ2-3, the V gene TRBV19, with TRBD2 identical over 8 bases. This CDR3 is 15 amino acids long. Germline trimming cut 4 bases from V and 4 bases from J; bases unmatched to any gene: 7. Germline CDR1 LNHDA, CDR2 SQIVND (reference sequence). Here the CDR3 reads CASSTLKREPDTQYF. The CDR3 DNA reads TGTGCCAGTAGTACCCTTAAGCGGGAGCCAGATACGCAGTATTTT.

This chain joins TRBV11-2 and TRBJ2-7; 9 nucleotides line up with TRBD1. The J segment lost 1 base and the V segment lost 5 bases, leaving 6 bases of the junction unmatched. There are 15 residues in the CDR3. CDR1 SGHAT and CDR2 FQNNGV come from the germline V gene. For the CDR3, the DNA is TGTGCCAGCAGCCACGACAGGGGGGTTTCCTACGAGCAGTACTTC. It is translated as CASSHDRGVSYEQYF.

The chain couples TRBV18 to TRBJ1-4; D is possibly TRBD1 (5 bases). Per germline, CDR1 KGHSH and CDR2 LQKENI. The CDR3 is 13 amino acids. V lost 4 bases to trimming and J lost 4 bases, with 7 bases between them. CDR3 bases: TGTGCCAGCTCACTCGACAGTAATGAAAAACTGTTTTTT. It codes for CASSLDSNEKLFF. Full variable domain (missing parts from reference TRBV18 and TRBJ1-4): NAGVMQNPRHLVRRRGQEARLRCSPMKGHSHVYWYRQLPEEGLKFMVYLQKENIIDESGMPKERFSAEFPKEGPSILRIQQVVRGDSAAYFCASSLDSNEKLFFGSGTQLSVL.

This chain joins TRBV27 and TRBJ2-6; unclear D gene. The CDR3 extends over 15 amino acids. The ends were cut back, 6 bases at V and 0 bases at J, with 9 bases in the middle. Germline-derived CDR1 and CDR2 are MNHEY and SMNVEV (reference sequence). The CDR3 nucleotides read TGTGCCAGCAGCTTGACTTCCTCTGGGGCCAACGTCCTGACTTTC. This sequence encodes CASSLTSSGANVLTF.

This clone was detected only a few times. Other DNA sequences from this sample encode an identical CDR3 as well. V gene TRBV9 combines with J gene TRBJ1-5; TRBD1 matches at 8 bases. The germline gives CDR1 SGDLS, CDR2 YYNGEE. J lost 1 base, V lost 0 bases, and 0 bases had no gene match. The CDR3 has 15 residues. The CDR3 here is CASSVGQGSNQPQHF. The CDR3 DNA follows: TGTGCCAGCAGCGTAGGACAGGGGAGCAATCAGCCCCAGCATTTT.

The gene calls are TRBV5-1 and TRBJ2-1, with 9 bases aligning to TRBD1. The CDR3 length is 15 residues. Germline V lookup: CDR1 SGHRS, CDR2 YFSETQ. V shed 4 bases, J shed 9 bases, and the junction held 11 bases outside the gene matches. The CDR3 protein is CASSQTGTGWSEQFF. Here the CDR3 DNA reads TGCGCCAGCAGCCAGACGGGGACAGGGTGGAGTGAGCAGTTCTTC.

This clone came up a few times. The chain links TRBV6-6 to TRBJ1-2, with a tentative D call TRBD1 (6 bases). Trimming took off 2 bases at V and 5 bases at J, with 12 bases between the two ends. The CDR3 contains 14 residues. CDR1 and CDR2 (germline): MNHNY, SVGAGI (reference sequence). The DNA of the CDR3 is TGTGCCAGCAGTTACACAGGGTTGGATTATGGCTACACCTTC. Protein: CASSYTGLDYGYTF.

This clone was seen a single time. The V call is TRBV6-5, the J call TRBJ1-4; no definite D call. Germline values: CDR1 MNHEY, CDR2 SVGAGI. V lost 6 bases, J lost 7 bases, and 18 bases lay in between. The CDR3 is 15 amino acids. The CDR3 loop is CASRTLGWRGEKLFF. The CDR3 DNA follows: TGTGCCAGCAGGACCTTAGGGTGGCGGGGTGAAAAACTGTTTTTT.

This chain uses TRBV9 with TRBJ2-1, with D perhaps TRBD1 (5 bases). From germline, CDR1 is SGDLS and CDR2 YYNGEE. V was cut by 5 bases and J by 8 bases, with 11 bases left in between. The CDR3 extends over 12 amino acids. The CDR3 sequence: CASSLQGDEQFF. CDR3 bases: TGTGCCAGCAGTCTCCAGGGCGATGAGCAGTTCTTC.

The rearrangement joins TRBV4-2 to TRBJ2-1; 10 nucleotides agree with TRBD2. CDR3 length equals 18 residues. Germline V gene sequence: CDR1 LGHNA, CDR2 YNFKEQ. The ends lost 1 base at V and 2 bases at J; junction bases unmatched: 8. CDR3 protein: CASSQAASGGLAYNEQFF. Written as DNA, the CDR3 is TGTGCCAGCAGCCAAGCGGCTAGCGGGGGCCTGGCCTACAATGAGCAGTTCTTC.

This clone has only one observation. The V and J genes are TRBV5-6 and TRBJ2-3; possible D gene TRBD2, 6 bases. The CDR3 runs 16 residues. V was pared by 3 bases and J by 1 base, with 15 bases between. The germline gives CDR1 SGHDT, CDR2 YYEEEE. In nucleotides, the CDR3 is TGTGCCAGCAGCTACTACGGGACTGAAGGCACAGATACGCAGTATTTT. Translation: CASSYYGTEGTDTQYF.

This clone came up once. J is TRBJ1-5 and V is TRBV28; 7 bases agree with TRBD1. The CDR3 spans 15 residues. Trimming removed 3 bases from V and 2 bases from J; junction bases left unmatched: 4. CDR1 is MDHEN and CDR2 is SYDVKM in the germline V gene. CDR3 in DNA: TGTGCCAGCAGTTTTCACAGGGGTGGCAATCAGCCCCAGCATTTT. It encodes CASSFHRGGNQPQHF.

V gene TRBV9 combines with J gene TRBJ2-7; 9 positions agree with TRBD1. CDR1 and CDR2 (germline): SGDLS, YYNGEE. The CDR3 covers 14 residues. The V gene end was trimmed by 4 bases and the J gene end by 3 bases; junction bases not matched to a gene: 5. Here the CDR3 DNA reads TGTGCCAGCAGCCCGGAGACAGGGGGCTACGAGCAGTACTTC. It translates to CASSPETGGYEQYF.